This paragraph covers one TCR beta chain sequence. CDR3 and TCR beta VDJ profiling relied on a genomic DNA template. MiXCR, applied by TCRdb to the reads, yields one record per CDR3 protein. The sample contains about 290,000 distinct CDR3 sequences, about three fifths of which appear only once. Those patients picked for sequencing had displayed CD8+CD57+ cell expansion on flow cytometry. There were no patients without severe acquired aplastic anemia. The sample is drawn from a study of CD8+CD57+ T cells in acquired aplastic anemia. The CDR3 spans 13 residues. Germline V CDR1 and CDR2: SGHDN, FVKESK. Trimming took off 1 base at V and 9 bases at J, with 13 bases between the two ends.

The sequence was obtained from a human donor with aplastic anemia. The J gene is TRBJ2-7, the V gene TRBV14; tentative D call: TRBD2 (5 bases). Input material: sorted CD4+, CD8+, or CD8+CD57+ T cells (not recorded which) from PBMCs. The CDR3: CASSQGGGRGQYF. For the CDR3, the DNA is TGTGCCAGCAGCCAAGGGGGTGGACGGGGGCAGTACTTC.